This TCR beta chain stems from a study of T cells in Graves' hyperthyroidism and ophthalmopathy. Study information: Peripheral blood was secured at the point of initial diagnosis, before any treatment.

RNA transcripts gave rise to amplified TCR beta CDR3 regions. With the HTBI primer set, the TCR CDR3 went through a first round of RT-PCR. MiXCR, applied by TCRdb to the multiplex PCR reads, yields one record per CDR3 protein. The sample holds 370,000 or so distinct CDR3 sequences; more than 15% are singletons and the top ten take 25% to 35%. Clinical symptoms, serum thyroxine, TRAb, thyroid ultrasound and orbital computed tomography informed diagnoses. The blood sample predates any ophthalmopathy symptoms, coming from first hyperthyroidism diagnosis. In its sample, this clonotype was seen many times. Germline values: CDR1 SQVTM, CDR2 ANQGSEA. V shed 6 bases and J shed 6 bases, with 12 bases lying between them. The CDR3 runs to 11 residues.

Sample: blood. The rearrangement links TRBV29-1 to TRBJ2-7; maybe TRBD1 (7 bases). The source of this sequence is a woman younger than 35 with Graves' hyperthyroidism that later progressed to Graves' ophthalmopathy. This CDR3 reads CSVEGQFEQYF. For the CDR3, the DNA is TGCAGCGTGGAGGGACAGTTCGAGCAGTACTTC.